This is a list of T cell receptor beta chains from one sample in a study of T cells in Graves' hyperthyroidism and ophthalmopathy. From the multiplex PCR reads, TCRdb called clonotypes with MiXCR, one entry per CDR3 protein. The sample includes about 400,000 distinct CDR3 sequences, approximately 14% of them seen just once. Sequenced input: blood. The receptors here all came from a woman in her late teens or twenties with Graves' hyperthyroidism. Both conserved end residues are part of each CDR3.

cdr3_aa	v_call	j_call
CASSNNLYEREGPLNGQYF	TRBV7-9	TRBJ2-3
CSARGPTHLNEQYF	TRBV20-1	TRBJ2-7
CASSLGQISNQPQHF	TRBV19	TRBJ1-5
CASRDLLLGTKTNYGYTF	TRBV6-1	TRBJ1-2
CASSETGNGQPQHF	TRBV5-1	TRBJ1-5
CASSPTDKGEQHF	TRBV18	TRBJ2-7
CASSLVAGGIRNEQFF	TRBV5-1	TRBJ2-1
CASSLEPGGMETQYF	TRBV7-3	TRBJ2-5
CSKSYPRLNNEQFF	TRBV20-1	TRBJ2-1
CASSLAGTGDFIEQYF	TRBV7-2	TRBJ2-7
CASSLAPRFSGNTIYF	TRBV7-2	TRBJ1-3
CSGMTGNEAFF	TRBV29-1	TRBJ1-1
CASSITSGSIQETQYF	TRBV19	TRBJ2-5
CASVRTGGTGELFF	TRBV4-2	TRBJ2-2
CASKWDRDVNTEAFF	TRBV19	TRBJ1-1
CASSERGGVGNEQFF	TRBV6-2/TRBV6-3	TRBJ2-1
CASSYEPDGNTEAFF	TRBV6-9	TRBJ1-1
CATSDLADGPQETQYF	TRBV24-1	TRBJ2-5
CASSLPGTQNTIYF	TRBV7-9	TRBJ1-3
CSARDWAENNEQFF	TRBV20-1	TRBJ2-1
CASSEQGYGYTF	TRBV12-3/TRBV12-4	TRBJ1-2
CASSQVPGGTEAFF	TRBV3-1	TRBJ1-1